This passage covers 25 T cell receptor beta chains from one sample sequenced in a study of blood T cell repertoires in COVID-19. Method: immunoSEQ multiplex PCR; TCRdb's copy keeps in-frame clones and lacks some. The sample carries about 140,000 clones, over 75% recorded once. Source material: peripheral blood. The receptors derive from a human donor in a cohort sampled during active COVID-19.

The chain is built from TRBV6-4 and TRBJ2-2; no definite D call. V was cut by 6 bases and J by 2 bases, with 16 bases left in between. The germline V gene encodes CDR1 MRHNA and CDR2 SNTAGT. The length of the CDR3 is 16 residues. The CDR3 region is CASSPRRSDNTGELFF. The CDR3 DNA reads as TGTGCCAGCAGCCCCCGCAGGTCGGATAACACCGGGGAGCTGTTTTTT.

The chain has TRBV29-1 and TRBJ1-4; tentative D call: TRBD1 (6 bases). The CDR3 is 13 amino acids. Germline CDR1 and CDR2: SQVTM and ANQGSEA. V lost 3 bases and J 2 bases, leaving 7 bases between the germline ends. The CDR3 loop reads CSVDQGTNEKLFF. The CDR3 nucleotides read TGCAGCGTTGACCAGGGGACTAATGAAAAACTGTTTTTT.

The gene calls are TRBV10-3 and TRBJ1-5; D is unclear. The CDR3 sequence is 13 residues long. Germline assignment: CDR1 ENHRY and CDR2 SYGVKD. Trimming pared 3 bases from V and 6 bases from J, leaving 9 bases between. The CDR3 is CAISDPSSQPQHF. DNA of the CDR3: TGTGCCATCAGTGACCCATCCAGTCAGCCCCAGCATTTT.

A few counts support this clone. J is TRBJ2-5 and V is TRBV7-8; 7 bases line up with TRBD2. The CDR3 length is 14 residues. Germline CDR1 is SGHVS and CDR2 is FQNEAQ. The junction had 5 bases not matched to a gene; V was cut back by 5 bases and J by 2 bases. In nucleotides, the CDR3 is TGTGCCAGCAGCACCGGGAGGCAGCAAGAGACCCAGTACTTC. This translates into CASSTGRQQETQYF. Filled out from reference TRBV7-8 and TRBJ2-5, the complete variable domain reads GAGVSQSPRYKVAKRGQDVALRCDPISGHVSLFWYQQALGQGPEFLTYFQNEAQLDKSGLPSDRFFAERPEGSVSTLKIQRTQQEDSAVYLCASSTGRQQETQYFGPGTRLLVL.

This clone appeared once. V gene TRBV9 combines with J gene TRBJ2-5; 13 nucleotides align to TRBD2. CDR1 is SGDLS, CDR2 YYNGEE, per germline. This CDR3 contains 17 residues. Germline trimming cut 0 bases from V and 4 bases from J; bases unmatched to any gene: 6. In DNA form, the CDR3 reads TGTGCCAGCAGCGTAGGTCCACTAGCGGGAGGGGGAGAGACCCAGTACTTC. As protein: CASSVGPLAGGGETQYF.

J is TRBJ1-2 and V is TRBV6-1; D possibly corresponds to TRBD1 (6 bases). Germline-derived CDR1 and CDR2 are MNHNS and SASEGT. Trimming pared 6 bases from V and 4 bases from J, leaving 12 bases between. CDR3 length equals 13 residues. DNA of the CDR3: TGTGCCAGCAGCCCAGCACAGGGCTATGGCTACACCTTC. It yields the protein CASSPAQGYGYTF.

The chain carries TRBV18 and TRBJ1-1; possible D gene TRBD1, 5 bases. CDR3 size: 13 residues. Per the germline V gene, CDR1 is KGHSH and CDR2 is LQKENI. The germline V and J ends were trimmed by 2 bases and 7 bases, with 11 bases remaining between them. CDR3 bases: TGTGCCAGCTCACCAAACTGGGGCAGTGAAGCTTTCTTT. It encodes CASSPNWGSEAFF.

This chain joins TRBV5-1 and TRBJ2-6; D perhaps matches TRBD2 (6 bases). The CDR3 is 18 amino acids. With 2 bases removed from V and 0 bases from J, the gap between germline ends came to 15 bases. The V gene's germline CDR1 is SGHRS and CDR2 YFSETQ. This CDR3 is CASSLAGGLHSGANVLTF. The DNA for the CDR3 is TGCGCCAGCAGCTTAGCTGGGGGGTTACACTCTGGGGCCAACGTCCTGACTTTC.

The chain employs TRBV19 and TRBJ2-7; tentatively, D is TRBD2 (6 bases). This CDR3 has 13 residues. Trimming cost V 8 bases and J 4 bases, with 15 bases left between them. Germline V gives CDR1 LNHDA, CDR2 SQIVND (reference sequence). CDR3 region: CASGGTGNYEQYF. CDR3 coding DNA: TGTGCCAGTGGAGGGACGGGGAATTACGAGCAGTACTTC.

This chain connects TRBV5-1 to TRBJ1-1; unclear D gene. V lost 1 base, J lost 7 bases, and 11 bases lay in between. This CDR3 comprises 13 residues. The germline CDR1 and CDR2 sequences are SGHRS and YFSETQ. CDR3 sequence (DNA): TGCGCCAGCAGCTTGCAGGCGCAAGATGAAGCTTTCTTT. Amino acids: CASSLQAQDEAFF.

On this clone: The junction differs from germline at one of its ends, possibly a read error. The chain recombines TRBV7-7 with TRBJ2-2; TRBD1 might be the D (6 bases). Looked up from germline, CDR1 is SSHAT and CDR2 is FNYEAQ (reference sequence). The CDR3 extends over 16 amino acids. CDR3 sequence: CASSRAGVGGTGELFF. CDR3 nucleotides: TGTGCTAGCAGCCGTGCAGGGGTCGGAGGAACCGGGGAGCTGTTTTTT.

The rearrangement links TRBV28 to TRBJ2-5; D call uncertain. Germline V gene sequence: CDR1 MDHEN, CDR2 SYDVKM. Trimming took off 5 bases at V and 4 bases at J, with 14 bases between the two ends. This CDR3 has 14 residues. The CDR3 sequence: CASSPWATTETQYF. The CDR3 DNA follows: TGTGCCAGCAGTCCTTGGGCCACGACAGAGACCCAGTACTTC.

The chain uses TRBV30 and TRBJ2-7; 10 nucleotides agree with TRBD2. J was trimmed by 0 bases and V by 4 bases; bases with no gene match: 15. The CDR3 length is 18 residues. CDR1 is GTSNPN and CDR2 is SVGIG in the germline V gene (reference sequence). CDR3 DNA sequence: TGTGCCTGGACCGACGGGACTAGCGCTTCAAGGGTCTCCTACGAGCAGTACTTC. Amino acids: CAWTDGTSASRVSYEQYF.

The table lists this clone with a few counts. V and J are TRBV19 and TRBJ1-3, with a weak D call TRBD1 (6 bases). Germline CDR1 reads LNHDA; CDR2 reads SQIVND (reference sequence). The CDR3 spans 17 residues. V dropped 5 bases and J dropped 0 bases, with 17 bases sitting between them. The chain's CDR3 is CASSVRDRPHSGNTIYF. In nucleotides, the CDR3 is TGTGCCAGTAGTGTTCGTGACAGGCCCCACTCTGGAAACACCATATATTTT. Drawing the rest from reference TRBV19 and TRBJ1-3, the complete variable domain is DGGITQSPKYLFRKEGQNVTLSCEQNLNHDAMYWYRQDPGQGLRLIYYSQIVNDFQKGDIAEGYSVSREKKESFPLTVTSAQKNPTAFYLCASSVRDRPHSGNTIYFGEGSWLTVV.

This clone was found a few times. This chain links TRBV5-8 with TRBJ1-1; 7 positions agree with TRBD1. CDR1 is SGHTS and CDR2 is YDEGEE in the germline V gene. The CDR3 is 15 amino acids. V gave up 0 bases and J gave up 3 bases; unmatched junction bases: 5. In DNA form, the CDR3 reads TGTGCCAGCAGCTTGGGAAGGACAGGCTACACTGAAGCTTTCTTT. This gives the protein CASSLGRTGYTEAFF. The whole variable domain, remainder taken from reference TRBV5-8 and TRBJ1-1, is EAGVTQSPTHLIKTRGQQATLRCSPISGHTSVYWYQQALGLGLQFLLWYDEGEERNRGNFPPRFSGRQFPNYSSELNVNALELEDSALYLCASSLGRTGYTEAFFGQGTRLTVV.

The rearrangement joins TRBV14 to TRBJ2-3, with D possibly matching TRBD2 (6 bases). The CDR3 spans 13 residues. Looked up from germline, CDR1 is SGHDN and CDR2 is FVKESK. The V and J ends lost 0 bases and 7 bases respectively, with 8 bases between them. The CDR3 loop is CASSQDGGNTQYF. The CDR3 coding sequence is TGTGCCAGCAGCCAAGACGGGGGAAATACGCAGTATTTT.

This clone was counted only a few times. This sequence joins TRBV30 and TRBJ1-2; 9 bases map to TRBD1. V dropped 3 bases and J dropped 8; count of bases not matched to a gene: 7. Germline CDR1 GTSNPN, CDR2 SVGIG (reference sequence). This CDR3 region has 13 residues. The CDR3 reads CAWRGQGSGGYTF. The CDR3 nucleotides read TGTGCCTGGAGGGGACAGGGTAGTGGCGGCTACACCTTC.

V usage is TRBV6-5 and J usage is TRBJ1-1; 7 bases line up with TRBD1. Germline V gives CDR1 MNHEY, CDR2 SVGAGI. The CDR3 has 14 residues. Unmatched junction bases numbered 9, after V lost 7 bases and J lost 4 bases. In DNA form, the CDR3 reads TGTGCCAGCAACCCAAACCAGGGGGGCACTGAAGCTTTCTTT. Amino acids: CASNPNQGGTEAFF.

The table lists this clone with a count of one. The chain carries TRBV24-1 and TRBJ2-1, with 8 bases that match TRBD2. Germline trimming cut 5 bases from V and 9 bases from J; bases unmatched to any gene: 5. Germline-derived CDR1 and CDR2 are KGHDR and SFDVKD. The CDR3 has 13 residues. CDR3 DNA sequence: TGTGCCACCAGTGCGGGAGGGCAGGGTGAGCAGTTCTTC. Translation: CATSAGGQGEQFF.

This chain connects TRBV3-1 (or the pseudogene TRBV3-2) to TRBJ2-3; 7 positions agree with TRBD2. The CDR3 loop spans 16 amino acids. The ends lost 1 base at V and 0 bases at J; junction bases unmatched: 4. Germline CDR1 reads LGHDT; CDR2 reads YNNKEL (reference sequence). The CDR3 sequence: CASSQGLAASTDTQYF. Written as DNA, the CDR3 is TGTGCCAGCAGCCAAGGGCTAGCGGCTAGCACAGATACGCAGTATTTT.

The chain is built from TRBV30 and TRBJ2-7; 7 nucleotides agree with TRBD2. This CDR3 is 12 amino acids long. The junction had 6 bases not matched to a gene; V was cut back by 8 bases and J by 2 bases. Germline CDR1 reads GTSNPN; CDR2 reads SVGIG (reference sequence). The chain's CDR3 is CAGRGDTYEQYF. In DNA, the CDR3 is TGTGCCGGCCGGGGGGATACCTACGAGCAGTACTTC. Looking up the rest from reference TRBV30 and TRBJ2-7 gives the full variable domain: SQTIHQWPATLVQPVGSPLSLECTVEGTSNPNLYWYRQAAGRGLQLLFYSVGIGQISSEVPQNLSASRPQDRQFILSSKKLLLSDSGFYLCAGRGDTYEQYFGPGTRLTVT.

The genes are TRBV28 and TRBJ2-1; 11 positions match TRBD2. The V and J ends lost 7 bases and 6 bases, in that order; junction bases with no gene match: 8. Germline V gene lookup returns CDR1 MDHEN and CDR2 SYDVKM. The CDR3 has 15 residues. CDR3: CASTPAGLAVNEQFF. The CDR3 bases are TGTGCCAGCACGCCCGCGGGACTAGCGGTCAATGAGCAGTTCTTC.

This chain joins TRBV19 and TRBJ2-7, with 9 bases that match TRBD2. V lost 7 bases, J lost 6 bases, and 10 bases stayed unmatched. There are 14 residues in the CDR3. Germline assignment: CDR1 LNHDA and CDR2 SQIVND (reference sequence). DNA for the CDR3: TGTGCCAGTAAAGTAGCGGGGGTATCCGGCGAGCAGTACTTC. As protein: CASKVAGVSGEQYF.

This clone was recorded a few times. The genes are TRBV7-2 and TRBJ1-1; no clear D. From germline, CDR1 is SGHTA and CDR2 FQGNSA. This CDR3 spans 13 amino acids. Between the trimmed V and J ends, which lost 2 bases and 5 bases, there was a span of 9 bases. The CDR3 coding sequence is TGTGCCAGCAGCTTATTGAGGGAAACTGAAGCTTTCTTT. It codes for CASSLLRETEAFF.

V gene TRBV3-1 (or the pseudogene TRBV3-2) combines with J gene TRBJ1-4; 7 nucleotides agree with TRBD1. This CDR3 is 13 amino acids long. Trimming took 6 bases from V and 8 from J; bases not matched to a gene: 6. Looked up from germline, CDR1 is LGHDT and CDR2 is YNNKEL (reference sequence). The CDR3 spells CASRRQGGEKLFF. The CDR3 DNA reads as TGTGCCAGCAGAAGACAGGGTGGGGAAAAACTGTTTTTT.